This T cell receptor (beta chain) was obtained from a study of blood T cell repertoires in COVID-19. Whole-study context: Specimens from acute and convalescent COVID-19 originated in the United States, Italy and Spain.

Sequencing was performed with immunoSEQ multiplex PCR; in TCRdb, only in-frame clones are kept and a portion is missing. The table lists 87,000 or so clones, about nine tenths of them singletons. The CDR3 consists of 14 residues. Per germline, CDR1 MNHEY and CDR2 SVGAGI. J was trimmed by 2 bases and V by 6 bases; bases with no gene match: 6. The receptor comes from a woman between 45 and 60 years old with active or convalescent COVID-19. The chain employs TRBV6-5 and TRBJ2-7, with 8 bases lining up with TRBD2. The sample taken for sequencing was peripheral blood. The chain's CDR3 is CASSSGLGAYEQYF. The CDR3 DNA sequence: TGTGCCAGCAGCTCGGGACTAGGGGCCTACGAGCAGTACTTC.